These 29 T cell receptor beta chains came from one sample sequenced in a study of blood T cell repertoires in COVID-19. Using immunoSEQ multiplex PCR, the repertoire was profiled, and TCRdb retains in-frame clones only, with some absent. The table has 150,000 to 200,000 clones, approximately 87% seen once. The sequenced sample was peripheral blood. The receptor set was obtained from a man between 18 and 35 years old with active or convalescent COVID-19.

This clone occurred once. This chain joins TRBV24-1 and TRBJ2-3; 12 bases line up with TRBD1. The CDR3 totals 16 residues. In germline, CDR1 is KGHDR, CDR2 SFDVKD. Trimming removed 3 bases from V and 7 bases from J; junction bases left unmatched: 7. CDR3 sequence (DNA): TGTGCCACCAGTGATCGGGGGACAGGGGGCGAATATACGCAGTATTTT. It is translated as CATSDRGTGGEYTQYF.

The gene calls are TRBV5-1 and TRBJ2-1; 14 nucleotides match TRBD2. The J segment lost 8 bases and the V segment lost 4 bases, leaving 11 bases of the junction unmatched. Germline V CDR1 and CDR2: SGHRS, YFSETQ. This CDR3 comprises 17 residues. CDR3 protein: CASSPTGGLAGVDEQFF. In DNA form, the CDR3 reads TGCGCCAGCAGCCCAACGGGGGGACTAGCGGGAGTAGATGAGCAGTTCTTC.

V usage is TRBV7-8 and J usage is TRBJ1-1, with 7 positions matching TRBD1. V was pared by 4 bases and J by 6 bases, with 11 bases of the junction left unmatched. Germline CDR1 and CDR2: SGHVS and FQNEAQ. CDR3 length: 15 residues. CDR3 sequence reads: CASSSRGVVGPEAFF. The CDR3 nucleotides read TGTGCCAGCAGCTCCAGGGGGGTCGTAGGTCCTGAAGCTTTCTTT.

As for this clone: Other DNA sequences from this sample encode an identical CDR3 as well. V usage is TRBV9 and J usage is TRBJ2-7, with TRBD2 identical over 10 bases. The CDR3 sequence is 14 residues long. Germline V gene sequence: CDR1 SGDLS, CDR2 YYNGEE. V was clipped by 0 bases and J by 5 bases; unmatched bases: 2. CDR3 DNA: TGTGCCAGCAGCGTAGAAGGACTAGCGGACGAGCAGTACTTC. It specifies CASSVEGLADEQYF.

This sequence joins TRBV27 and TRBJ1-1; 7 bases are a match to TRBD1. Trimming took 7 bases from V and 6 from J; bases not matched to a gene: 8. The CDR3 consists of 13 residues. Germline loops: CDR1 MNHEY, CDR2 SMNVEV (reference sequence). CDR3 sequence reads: CASKGRGSSEAFF. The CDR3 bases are TGTGCCAGCAAGGGCAGGGGGTCTTCTGAAGCTTTCTTT.

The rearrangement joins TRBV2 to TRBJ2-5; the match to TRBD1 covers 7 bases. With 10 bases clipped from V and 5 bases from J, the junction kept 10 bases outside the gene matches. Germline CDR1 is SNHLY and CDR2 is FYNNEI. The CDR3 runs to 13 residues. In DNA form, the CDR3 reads TGTGCCACCGCCGACAGGGATCGGGAGACCCAGTACTTC. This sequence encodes CATADRDRETQYF.

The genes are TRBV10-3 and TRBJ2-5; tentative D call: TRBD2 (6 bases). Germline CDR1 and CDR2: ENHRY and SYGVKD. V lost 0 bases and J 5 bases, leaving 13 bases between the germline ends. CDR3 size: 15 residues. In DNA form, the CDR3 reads TGTGCCATCAGTGAGTCGGTTCTCGCGGGGGAGACCCAGTACTTC. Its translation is CAISESVLAGETQYF.

The CDR3 protein is CASSERTGLNEKLFF. The CDR3 nucleotides are TGTGCCAGCAGCGAGAGGACAGGGCTAAATGAAAAACTGTTTTTT. This rearrangement joins TRBV7-2 to TRBJ1-4; 8 bases fit TRBD1. V gave up 5 bases and J gave up 5 bases; unmatched junction bases: 7. CDR1 is SGHTA and CDR2 is FQGNSA in the germline V gene. CDR3 length equals 15 residues.

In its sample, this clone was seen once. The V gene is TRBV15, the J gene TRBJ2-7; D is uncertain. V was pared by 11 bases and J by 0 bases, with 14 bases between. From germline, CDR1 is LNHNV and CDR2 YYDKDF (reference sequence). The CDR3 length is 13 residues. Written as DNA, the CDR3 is TGTGCCTCTTCCGGGTCCAGCTCCTACGAGCAGTACTTC. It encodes CASSGSSSYEQYF.

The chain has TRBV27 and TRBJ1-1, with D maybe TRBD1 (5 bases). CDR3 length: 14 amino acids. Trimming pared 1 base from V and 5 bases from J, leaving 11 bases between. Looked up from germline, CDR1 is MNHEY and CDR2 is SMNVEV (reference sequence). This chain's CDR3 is CASSLLVGETEAFF. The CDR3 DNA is TGTGCCAGCAGTTTATTAGTAGGGGAAACTGAAGCTTTCTTT.

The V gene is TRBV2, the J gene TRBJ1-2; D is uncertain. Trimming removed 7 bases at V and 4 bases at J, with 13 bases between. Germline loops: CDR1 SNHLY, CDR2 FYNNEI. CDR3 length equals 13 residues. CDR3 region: CASTPEAGYGYTF. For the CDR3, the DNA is TGTGCCAGCACCCCCGAGGCGGGCTATGGCTACACCTTC.

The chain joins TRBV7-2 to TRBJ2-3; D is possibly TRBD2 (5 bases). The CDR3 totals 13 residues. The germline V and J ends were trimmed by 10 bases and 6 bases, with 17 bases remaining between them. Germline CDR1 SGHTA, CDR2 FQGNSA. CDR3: CAIRERAGDTQYF. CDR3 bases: TGTGCCATACGAGAGAGGGCGGGCGATACGCAGTATTTT. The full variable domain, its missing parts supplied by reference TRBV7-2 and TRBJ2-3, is GAGVSQSPSNKVTEKGKDVELRCDPISGHTALYWYRQSLGQGLEFLIYFQGNSAPDKSGLPSDRFSAERTGGSVSTLTIQRTQQEDSAVYLCAIRERAGDTQYFGPGTRLTVL.

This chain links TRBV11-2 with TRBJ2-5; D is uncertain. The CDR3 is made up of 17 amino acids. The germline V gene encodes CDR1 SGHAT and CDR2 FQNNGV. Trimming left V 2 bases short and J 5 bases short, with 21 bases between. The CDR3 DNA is TGTGCCAGCAGCTTATTCCTCCCCAGCGCCCTCGAGGAGACCCAGTACTTC. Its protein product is CASSLFLPSALEETQYF.

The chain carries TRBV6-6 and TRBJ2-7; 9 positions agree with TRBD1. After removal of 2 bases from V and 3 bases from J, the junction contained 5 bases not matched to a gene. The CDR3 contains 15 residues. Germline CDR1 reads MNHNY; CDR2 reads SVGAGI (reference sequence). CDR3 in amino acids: CASSYPGTGFYEQYF. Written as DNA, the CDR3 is TGTGCCAGCAGTTACCCCGGGACAGGGTTCTACGAGCAGTACTTC.

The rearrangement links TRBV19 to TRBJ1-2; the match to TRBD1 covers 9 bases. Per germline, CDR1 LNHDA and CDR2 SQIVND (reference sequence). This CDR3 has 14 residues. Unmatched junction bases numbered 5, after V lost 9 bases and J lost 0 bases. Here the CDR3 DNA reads TGTGCCAGCCGAGACAGGGGGGCTAACTATGGCTACACCTTC. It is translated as CASRDRGANYGYTF.

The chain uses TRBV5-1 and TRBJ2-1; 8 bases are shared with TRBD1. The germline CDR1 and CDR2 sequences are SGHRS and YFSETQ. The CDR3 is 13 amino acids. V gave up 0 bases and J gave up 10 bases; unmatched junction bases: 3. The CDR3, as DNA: TGCGCCAGCAGCTTGGGACAGGGGCACGAGCAGTTCTTC. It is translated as CASSLGQGHEQFF.

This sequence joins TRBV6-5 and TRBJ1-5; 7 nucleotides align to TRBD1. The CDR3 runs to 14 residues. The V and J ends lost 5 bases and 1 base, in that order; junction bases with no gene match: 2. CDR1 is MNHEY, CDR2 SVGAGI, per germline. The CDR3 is CASSQQGSNQPQHF. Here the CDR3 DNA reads TGTGCCAGCAGTCAACAGGGGAGCAATCAGCCCCAGCATTTT.

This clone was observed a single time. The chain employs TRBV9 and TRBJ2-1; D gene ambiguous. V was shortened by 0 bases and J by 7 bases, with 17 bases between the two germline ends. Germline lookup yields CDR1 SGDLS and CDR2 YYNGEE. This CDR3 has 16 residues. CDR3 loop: CASSVDLGVPFNEQFF. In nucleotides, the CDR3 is TGTGCCAGCAGCGTAGATCTAGGAGTCCCCTTTAATGAGCAGTTCTTC.

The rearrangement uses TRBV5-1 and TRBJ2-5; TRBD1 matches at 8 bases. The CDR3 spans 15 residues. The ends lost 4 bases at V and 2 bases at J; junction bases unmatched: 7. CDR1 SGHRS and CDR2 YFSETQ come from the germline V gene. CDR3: CASSDGQGPQETQYF. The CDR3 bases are TGCGCCAGCAGCGATGGACAGGGACCACAAGAGACCCAGTACTTC.

DNA for the CDR3: TGTGCCAGCAGTTTAAATTTAAGGCAGGGGAACACTGAAGCTTTCTTT. Translation: CASSLNLRQGNTEAFF. The chain carries TRBV28 and TRBJ1-1; D might be TRBD1 (5 bases). V was cut by 2 bases and J by 1 base, with 14 bases left in between. Germline CDR1 is MDHEN and CDR2 is SYDVKM. The CDR3 extends over 16 amino acids.

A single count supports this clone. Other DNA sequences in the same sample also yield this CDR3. The CDR3 spells CASSLGGTDTQYF. The DNA of the CDR3 is TGCGCCAGCAGCCTAGGGGGCACAGATACGCAGTATTTT. This chain links TRBV5-1 with TRBJ2-3; tentatively, D is TRBD1 (5 bases). V was pared by 4 bases and J by 1 base, with 7 bases between. The germline gives CDR1 SGHRS, CDR2 YFSETQ. This CDR3 comprises 13 residues.

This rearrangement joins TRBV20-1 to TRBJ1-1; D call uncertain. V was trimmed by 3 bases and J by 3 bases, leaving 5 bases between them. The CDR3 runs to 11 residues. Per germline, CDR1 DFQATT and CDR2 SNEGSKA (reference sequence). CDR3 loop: CSASQDTEAFF. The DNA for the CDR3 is TGCAGTGCTAGTCAGGACACTGAAGCTTTCTTT.

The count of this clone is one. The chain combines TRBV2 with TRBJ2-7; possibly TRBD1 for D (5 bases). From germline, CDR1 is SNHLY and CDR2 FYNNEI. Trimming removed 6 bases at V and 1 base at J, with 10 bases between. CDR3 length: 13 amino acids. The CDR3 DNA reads TGTGCCAGCAGGCGAACAGGTTCCTACGAGCAGTACTTC. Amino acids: CASRRTGSYEQYF.

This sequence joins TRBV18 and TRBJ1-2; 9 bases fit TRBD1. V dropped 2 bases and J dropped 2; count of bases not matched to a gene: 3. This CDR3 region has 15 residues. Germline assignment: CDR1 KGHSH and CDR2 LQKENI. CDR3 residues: CASSPTGTGNYGYTF. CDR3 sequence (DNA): TGTGCCAGCTCACCAACCGGGACAGGGAACTATGGCTACACCTTC.

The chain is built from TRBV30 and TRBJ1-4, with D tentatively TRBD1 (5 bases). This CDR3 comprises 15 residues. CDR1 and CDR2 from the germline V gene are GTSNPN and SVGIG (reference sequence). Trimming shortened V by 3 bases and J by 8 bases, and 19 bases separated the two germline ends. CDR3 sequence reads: CAWRSGGTSGEKLFF. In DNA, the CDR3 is TGTGCCTGGAGATCCGGAGGGACCTCGGGGGAAAAACTGTTTTTT.

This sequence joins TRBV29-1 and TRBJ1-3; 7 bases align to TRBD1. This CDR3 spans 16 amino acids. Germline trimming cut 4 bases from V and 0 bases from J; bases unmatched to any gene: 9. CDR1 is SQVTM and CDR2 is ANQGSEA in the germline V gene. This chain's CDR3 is CSVGGTDLSSGNTIYF. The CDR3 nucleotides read TGCAGCGTTGGTGGGACAGACCTCAGCTCTGGAAACACCATATATTTT.

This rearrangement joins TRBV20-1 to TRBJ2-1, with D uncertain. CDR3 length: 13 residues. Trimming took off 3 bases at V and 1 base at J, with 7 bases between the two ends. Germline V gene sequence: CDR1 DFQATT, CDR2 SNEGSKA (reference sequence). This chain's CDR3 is CSASQVSYNEQFF. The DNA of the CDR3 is TGCAGTGCTAGTCAGGTTTCCTACAATGAGCAGTTCTTC.

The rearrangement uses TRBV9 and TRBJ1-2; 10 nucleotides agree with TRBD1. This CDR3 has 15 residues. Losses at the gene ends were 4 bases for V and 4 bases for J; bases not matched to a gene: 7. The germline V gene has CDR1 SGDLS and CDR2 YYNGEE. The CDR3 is CASSTMGQGLYGYTF. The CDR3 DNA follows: TGTGCCAGCAGCACCATGGGACAGGGGCTCTATGGCTACACCTTC.

In nucleotides, the CDR3 is TGTGCTAGTGGTTCCAGGGAGGACTCCTACGAGCAGTACTTC. It specifies CASGSREDSYEQYF. This chain uses TRBV12-5 with TRBJ2-7; a weak D match, TRBD2 (6 bases). Germline loops: CDR1 LGHNT, CDR2 FRNRAP. The CDR3 is 14 amino acids. The V end lost 4 bases, the J end lost 0 bases, and 10 bases lay between the germline ends.